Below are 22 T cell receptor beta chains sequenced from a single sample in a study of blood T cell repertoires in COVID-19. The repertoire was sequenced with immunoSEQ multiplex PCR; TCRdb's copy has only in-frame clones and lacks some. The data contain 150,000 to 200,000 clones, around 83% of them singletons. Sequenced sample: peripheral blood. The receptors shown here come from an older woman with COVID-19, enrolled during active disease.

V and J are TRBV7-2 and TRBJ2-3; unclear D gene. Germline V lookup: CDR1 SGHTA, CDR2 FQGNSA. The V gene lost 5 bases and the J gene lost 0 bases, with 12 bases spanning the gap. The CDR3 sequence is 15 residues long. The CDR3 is CASSPSVLSTDTQYF. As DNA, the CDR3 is TGTGCCAGCAGCCCCAGCGTCCTAAGCACAGATACGCAGTATTTT.

The CDR3 region has the DNA TGTGCCAGCAGTTCCCGGGACAGGTCCTACGAGCAGTACTTC. Protein: CASSSRDRSYEQYF. The rearrangement links TRBV27 to TRBJ2-7; 8 bases align to TRBD1. Trimming cost V 4 bases and J 1 base; bases outside gene matches: 3. This CDR3 is built from 14 residues. Germline assignment: CDR1 MNHEY and CDR2 SMNVEV (reference sequence).

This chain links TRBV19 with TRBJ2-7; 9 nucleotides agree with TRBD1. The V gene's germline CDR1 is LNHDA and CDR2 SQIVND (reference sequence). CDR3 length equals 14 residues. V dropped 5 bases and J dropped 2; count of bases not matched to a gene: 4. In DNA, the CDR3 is TGTGCCAGTAGTTTTCGACAGGGGGCCTACGAGCAGTACTTC. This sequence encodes CASSFRQGAYEQYF.

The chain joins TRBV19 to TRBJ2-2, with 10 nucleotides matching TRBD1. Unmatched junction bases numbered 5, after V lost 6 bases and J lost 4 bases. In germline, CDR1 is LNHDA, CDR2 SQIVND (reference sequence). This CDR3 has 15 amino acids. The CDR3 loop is CASRGTGAGTGELFF. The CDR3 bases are TGTGCCAGTAGGGGGACAGGGGCGGGCACCGGGGAGCTGTTTTTT.

The CDR3 DNA is TGTGCCAGCCACGGGACAGGTCCGTACAATGAGCAGTTCTTC. Residues: CASHGTGPYNEQFF. J is TRBJ2-1 and V is TRBV19; 8 bases are shared with TRBD1. With V trimmed by 9 bases and J by 4 bases, 8 bases remained unmatched. The germline CDR1 and CDR2 sequences are LNHDA and SQIVND (reference sequence). This CDR3 is built from 14 residues.

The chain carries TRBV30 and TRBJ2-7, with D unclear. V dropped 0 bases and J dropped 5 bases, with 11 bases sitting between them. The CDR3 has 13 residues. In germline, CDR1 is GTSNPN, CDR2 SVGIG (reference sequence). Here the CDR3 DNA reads TGTGCCTGGAGTGTAGCGTCGGGTGACGAGCAGTACTTC. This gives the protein CAWSVASGDEQYF.

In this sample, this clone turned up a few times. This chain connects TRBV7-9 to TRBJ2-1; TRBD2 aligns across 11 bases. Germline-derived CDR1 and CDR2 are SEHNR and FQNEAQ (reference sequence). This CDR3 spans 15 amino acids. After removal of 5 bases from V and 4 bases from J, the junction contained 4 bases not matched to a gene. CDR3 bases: TGTGCCAGCAGCCTCTCTAGCGGGAGGTACAATGAGCAGTTCTTC. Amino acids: CASSLSSGRYNEQFF.

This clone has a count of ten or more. CDR3 amino acids: CASSYGRNYGYTF. For the CDR3, the DNA is TGTGCCAGCAGTTACGGCCGTAACTATGGCTACACCTTC. The chain carries TRBV6-5 and TRBJ1-2; D uncertain. V was clipped by 2 bases and J by 1 base, with 5 bases between them. Per germline, CDR1 MNHEY and CDR2 SVGAGI. This CDR3 has 13 residues.

CDR3 sequence reads: CASSPLGSGRGDEQFF. The CDR3 nucleotides are TGTGCCAGCAGTCCATTAGGGAGCGGGAGAGGGGATGAGCAGTTCTTC. The V gene is TRBV9, the J gene TRBJ2-1, with TRBD2 matching over 8 bases. Per the germline V gene, CDR1 is SGDLS and CDR2 is YYNGEE. This CDR3 contains 16 residues. The J segment lost 8 bases and the V segment lost 5 bases, leaving 15 bases of the junction unmatched. Variable domain in full (rest from reference TRBV9 and TRBJ2-1): DSGVTQTPKHLITATGQRVTLRCSPRSGDLSVYWYQQSLDQGLQFLIQYYNGEERAKGNILERFSAQQFPDLHSELNLSSLELGDSALYFCASSPLGSGRGDEQFFGPGTRLTVL.

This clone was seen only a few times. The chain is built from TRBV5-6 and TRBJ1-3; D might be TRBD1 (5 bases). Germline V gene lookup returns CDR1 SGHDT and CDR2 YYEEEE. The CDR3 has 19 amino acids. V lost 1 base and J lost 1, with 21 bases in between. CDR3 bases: TGTGCCAGCAGCTTGTATTCGGCCATTAAGGGGCGGTCTGGAAACACCATATATTTT. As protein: CASSLYSAIKGRSGNTIYF.

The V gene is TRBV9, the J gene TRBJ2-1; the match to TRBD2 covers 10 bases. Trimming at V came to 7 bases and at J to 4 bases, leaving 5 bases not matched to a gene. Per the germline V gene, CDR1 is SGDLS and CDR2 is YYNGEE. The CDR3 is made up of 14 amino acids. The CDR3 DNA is TGTGCCAGCGGCAGGACTAGCGGTTACAATGAGCAGTTCTTC. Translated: CASGRTSGYNEQFF.

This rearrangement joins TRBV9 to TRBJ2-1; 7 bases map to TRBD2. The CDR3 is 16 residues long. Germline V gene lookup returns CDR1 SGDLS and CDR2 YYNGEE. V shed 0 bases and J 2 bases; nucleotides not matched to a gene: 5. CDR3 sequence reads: CASSVVGGSPYNEQFF. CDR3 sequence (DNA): TGTGCCAGCAGCGTAGTGGGCGGGAGTCCCTACAATGAGCAGTTCTTC.

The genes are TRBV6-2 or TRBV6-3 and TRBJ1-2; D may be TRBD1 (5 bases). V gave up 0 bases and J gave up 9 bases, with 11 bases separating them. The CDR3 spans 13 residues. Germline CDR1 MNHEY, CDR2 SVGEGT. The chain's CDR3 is CASSYSGLDSYTF. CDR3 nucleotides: TGTGCCAGCAGTTACTCGGGGCTGGATAGCTACACCTTC.

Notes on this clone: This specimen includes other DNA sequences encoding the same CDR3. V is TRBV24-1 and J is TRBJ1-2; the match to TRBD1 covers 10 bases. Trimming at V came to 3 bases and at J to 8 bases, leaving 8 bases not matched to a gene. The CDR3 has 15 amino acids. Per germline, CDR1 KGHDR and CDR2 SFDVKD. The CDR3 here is CATSDPGQGGYGYTF. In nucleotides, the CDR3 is TGTGCCACCAGTGATCCCGGACAGGGGGGTTACGGCTACACCTTC.

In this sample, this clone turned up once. The CDR3 sequence is CASPQNFSGNTIYF. CDR3 DNA sequence: TGTGCCAGCCCACAGAACTTCTCTGGAAACACCATATATTTT. The chain recombines TRBV21-1 with TRBJ1-3; the D call TRBD1 from the table was never checked on the DNA. TRBV21-1 is a pseudogene. The length of the CDR3 is 14 residues.

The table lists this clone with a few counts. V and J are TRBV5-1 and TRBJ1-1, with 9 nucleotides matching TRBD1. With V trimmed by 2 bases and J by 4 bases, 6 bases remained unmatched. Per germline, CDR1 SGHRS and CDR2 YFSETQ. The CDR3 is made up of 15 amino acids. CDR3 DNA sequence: TGCGCCAGCAGCTTACAGGGGGCTCAGGGCACTGAAGCTTTCTTT. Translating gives CASSLQGAQGTEAFF.

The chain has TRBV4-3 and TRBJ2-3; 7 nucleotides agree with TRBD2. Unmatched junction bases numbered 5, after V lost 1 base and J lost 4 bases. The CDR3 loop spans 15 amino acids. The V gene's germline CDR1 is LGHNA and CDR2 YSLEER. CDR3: CASSQGTGGPDTQYF. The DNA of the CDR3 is TGCGCCAGCAGCCAAGGTACGGGAGGCCCAGATACGCAGTATTTT.

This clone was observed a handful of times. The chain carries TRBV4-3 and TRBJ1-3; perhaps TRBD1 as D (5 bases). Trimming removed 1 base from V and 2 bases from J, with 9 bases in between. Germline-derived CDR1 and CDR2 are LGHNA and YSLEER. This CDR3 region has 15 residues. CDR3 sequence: CASSQGTGAGNTIYF. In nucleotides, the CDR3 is TGCGCCAGCAGCCAAGGGACGGGGGCTGGAAACACCATATATTTT.

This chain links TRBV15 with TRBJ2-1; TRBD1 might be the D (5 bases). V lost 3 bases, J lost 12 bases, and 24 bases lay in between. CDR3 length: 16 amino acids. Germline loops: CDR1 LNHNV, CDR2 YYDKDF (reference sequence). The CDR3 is CATSSLYNWGSLGQFF. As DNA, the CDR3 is TGTGCCACCAGCAGTCTGTATAATTGGGGCTCTTTAGGGCAGTTCTTC.

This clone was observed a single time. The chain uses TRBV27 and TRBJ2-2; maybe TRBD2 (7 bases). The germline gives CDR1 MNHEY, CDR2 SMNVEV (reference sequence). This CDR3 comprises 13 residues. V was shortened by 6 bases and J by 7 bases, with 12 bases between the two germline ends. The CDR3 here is CASRRGRDGELFF. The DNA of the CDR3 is TGTGCCAGCAGAAGGGGGAGGGACGGGGAGCTGTTTTTT.

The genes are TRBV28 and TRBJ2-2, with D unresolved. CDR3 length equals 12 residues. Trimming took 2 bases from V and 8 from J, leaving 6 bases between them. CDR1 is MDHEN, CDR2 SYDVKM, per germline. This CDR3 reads CASSLIGGELFF. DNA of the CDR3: TGTGCCAGCAGTTTAATCGGGGGGGAGCTGTTTTTT. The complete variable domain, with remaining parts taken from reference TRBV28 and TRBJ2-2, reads DVKVTQSSRYLVKRTGEKVFLECVQDMDHENMFWYRQDPGLGLRLIYFSYDVKMKEKGDIPEGYSVSREKKERFSLILESASTNQTSMYLCASSLIGGELFFGEGSRLTVL.

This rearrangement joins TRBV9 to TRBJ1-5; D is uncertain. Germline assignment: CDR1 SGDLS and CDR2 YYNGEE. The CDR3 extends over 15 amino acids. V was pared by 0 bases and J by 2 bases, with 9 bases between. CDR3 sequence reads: CASSVDSQGNQPQHF. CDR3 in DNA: TGTGCCAGCAGCGTAGACAGCCAGGGCAATCAGCCCCAGCATTTT. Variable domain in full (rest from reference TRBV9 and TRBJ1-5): DSGVTQTPKHLITATGQRVTLRCSPRSGDLSVYWYQQSLDQGLQFLIQYYNGEERAKGNILERFSAQQFPDLHSELNLSSLELGDSALYFCASSVDSQGNQPQHFGDGTRLSIL.